Described below is a single T cell receptor (beta chain) sequence and its context. V was trimmed by 6 bases and J by 8 bases, leaving 14 bases between them. The CDR3 spans 13 residues. Germline values: CDR1 SGHTA, CDR2 FQGTGA. The data are from a study of blood T cell repertoires in COVID-19. Study overall: Sample material is recorded as cDNA or gDNA derived from T cells, B-cell-depleted T cells, or PBMCs.

The study recruited people aged roughly 18 to 100 years across around 23 US areas. This table comes from immunoSEQ multiplex PCR, and its TCRdb copy is limited to in-frame clones, with some not included. The table has roughly 300,000 clones, around 87% seen once. The chain couples TRBV7-3 to TRBJ2-1; weak D call: TRBD2 (6 bases). This receptor was obtained from a woman aged 30 to 39 who had recovered from COVID-19. The specimen sequenced was PBMCs or T cells enriched from blood (not recorded which). The CDR3 loop is CASSLRGADEQFF. Here the CDR3 DNA reads TGTGCCAGCAGTCTTCGCGGGGCCGATGAGCAGTTCTTC.